The 19 T cell receptor beta chains below come from one sample, sequenced in a study of cytomegalovirus exposure and HLA in healthy donors (TCRdb year 2017). Libraries were constructed by the immunoSEQ multiplex PCR assay. For the multiplex PCR, a mixture combining 60 forward primers for TCR Vbeta segments and 13 reverse primers for TCR Jbeta segments was used. Imported from immuneACCESS, the table was reduced by TCRdb to in-frame sequences with V and J called. These copies leave out some clones; in studies compared against another copy, an unresolved V gene accounts for under half, and the cause of the remainder is not known. For this sample there are around 190,000 clones; about 78% appear just once. The ten top clones hold 2.9% of the sample. Sequencing was done on a sample of PBMCs. These TCRs come from a woman in her 30s in good health and CMV-seronegative.

There are a few counts of this clone. The chain couples TRBV30 to TRBJ1-5, with 8 bases lining up with TRBD1. This CDR3 is 13 amino acids long. CDR1 and CDR2 (germline): GTSNPN, SVGIG (reference sequence). V lost 1 base to trimming and J lost 6 bases; unmatched junction nucleotides: 2. The chain's CDR3 is CAWSGTGRQPQHF. CDR3 DNA sequence: TGTGCCTGGAGTGGGACAGGGCGTCAGCCCCAGCATTTT.

The V and J genes are TRBV6-1 and TRBJ2-7; no firm D call. The V end lost 5 bases, the J end lost 2 bases, and 16 bases lay between the germline ends. The CDR3 spans 15 residues. In germline, CDR1 is MNHNS, CDR2 SASEGT. Here the CDR3 DNA reads TGTGCCAGCAGTCCCGATGCGCTGTATGCCTACGAGCAGTACTTC. It encodes CASSPDALYAYEQYF.

This rearrangement joins TRBV28 to TRBJ1-1, with D unclear. V lost 5 bases, J lost 4 bases, and 11 bases lay in between. There are 13 residues in the CDR3. Germline-derived CDR1 and CDR2 are MDHEN and SYDVKM. The CDR3, as DNA: TGTGCCAGCAGTCTCCCATTTAGCACTGAAGCTTTCTTT. It yields the protein CASSLPFSTEAFF.

The chain uses TRBV6-1 and TRBJ1-6; 7 bases fit TRBD1. CDR3 length: 14 residues. Germline V CDR1 and CDR2: MNHNS, SASEGT. After removal of 6 bases from V and 8 bases from J, the junction contained 7 bases not matched to a gene. The CDR3 coding sequence is TGTGCCAGCAGCCGGGACAGCCTCTATTCACCCCTCCACTTT. Residues: CASSRDSLYSPLHF.

The chain combines TRBV2 with TRBJ1-1; D may be TRBD1 (5 bases). Germline V gene data show CDR1 as SNHLY and CDR2 as FYNNEI. Trimming removed 7 bases from V and 2 bases from J, with 11 bases in between. The CDR3 runs to 13 residues. The CDR3: CASTRRGNTEAFF. CDR3 bases: TGTGCCAGCACCCGGAGGGGTAACACTGAAGCTTTCTTT.

This chain links TRBV28 with TRBJ1-5; D perhaps matches TRBD1 (6 bases). CDR1 is MDHEN, CDR2 SYDVKM, per germline. This CDR3 comprises 16 residues. Trimming stripped 6 bases from V and 1 base from J, with 16 bases between. CDR3 amino acids: CASSPNLRGSNQPQHF. As DNA, the CDR3 is TGTGCCAGCAGCCCTAATCTCAGGGGAAGCAATCAGCCCCAGCATTTT.

The chain joins TRBV5-1 to TRBJ1-6; D gene unclear. Per the germline V gene, CDR1 is SGHRS and CDR2 is YFSETQ. The CDR3 covers 14 residues. V was pared by 0 bases and J by 9 bases, with 10 bases between. CDR3 nucleotides: TGCGCCAGCAGCTTGGATCTGTTCCCTTCACCCCTCCACTTT. Residues: CASSLDLFPSPLHF.

There are a few counts of this clone. The chain uses TRBV6-1 and TRBJ2-7, with D perhaps TRBD1 (6 bases). The CDR3 is 13 amino acids. Germline assignment: CDR1 MNHNS and CDR2 SASEGT. The V and J ends lost 6 bases and 5 bases respectively, with 14 bases between them. The CDR3 loop reads CASRQGGADEQYF. DNA of the CDR3: TGTGCCAGCAGGCAAGGGGGAGCGGACGAGCAGTACTTC.

J is TRBJ1-1 and V is TRBV6-1; TRBD1 is a possible D gene (5 bases). Deletions cut 2 bases from V and 0 bases from J, with 19 bases between. In germline, CDR1 is MNHNS, CDR2 SASEGT. This CDR3 is 18 amino acids long. CDR3: CASSERFAGWTMNTEAFF. The CDR3 DNA is TGTGCCAGCAGTGAAAGGTTCGCAGGGTGGACCATGAACACTGAAGCTTTCTTT.

This clone was seen more than once but under ten times. The chain joins TRBV7-2 to TRBJ1-1; unclear D gene. Germline V gives CDR1 SGHTA, CDR2 FQGNSA. V was shortened by 1 base and J by 5 bases, with 14 bases between the two germline ends. The CDR3 covers 15 residues. The chain's CDR3 is CASSLVYGGETEAFF. Written as DNA, the CDR3 is TGTGCCAGCAGCTTAGTGTATGGCGGCGAAACTGAAGCTTTCTTT.

The chain has TRBV9 and TRBJ2-6, with D unclear. The length of the CDR3 is 18 residues. V lost 0 bases and J 0 bases, leaving 13 bases between the germline ends. CDR1 is SGDLS and CDR2 is YYNGEE in the germline V gene. CDR3 bases: TGTGCCAGCAGCGTAGGACTCGGTATAGGCTCTGGGGCCAACGTCCTGACTTTC. Protein: CASSVGLGIGSGANVLTF.

V and J are TRBV6-5 and TRBJ2-7; TRBD2 matches at 7 bases. CDR3 length equals 13 residues. Unmatched junction bases numbered 6, after V lost 6 bases and J lost 4 bases. Germline loops: CDR1 MNHEY, CDR2 SVGAGI. CDR3 nucleotide sequence: TGTGCCAGCAGAAAGTCGGGGGGATACGAGCAGTACTTC. Amino acids: CASRKSGGYEQYF.

The rearrangement links TRBV5-4 to TRBJ1-2; D not resolved. The CDR3 is made up of 14 amino acids. The germline V gene encodes CDR1 SGHNT and CDR2 YYREEE (reference sequence). V was shortened by 0 bases and J by 8 bases, with 14 bases between the two germline ends. CDR3 protein: CASSLVEGLGGYTF. Here the CDR3 DNA reads TGTGCCAGCAGCTTGGTGGAGGGTTTGGGGGGCTACACCTTC.

This chain uses TRBV5-4 with TRBJ2-1; no clear D gene. V was cut by 0 bases and J by 1 base, with 8 bases left in between. The CDR3 length is 15 residues. In germline, CDR1 is SGHNT, CDR2 YYREEE (reference sequence). CDR3 nucleotides: TGTGCCAGCAGCTTGGAAATACTTTCCTACAATGAGCAGTTCTTC. This sequence encodes CASSLEILSYNEQFF.

This chain uses TRBV7-2 with TRBJ2-3; D is ambiguous. Looked up from germline, CDR1 is SGHTA and CDR2 is FQGNSA. The V end lost 5 bases, the J end lost 2 bases, and 17 bases lay between the germline ends. This CDR3 contains 16 residues. The CDR3 DNA reads TGTGCCAGCAGCCCCCCTCGGCGGAATACCACAGATACGCAGTATTTT. It specifies CASSPPRRNTTDTQYF.

The chain uses TRBV27 and TRBJ1-2, with TRBD1 identical over 9 bases. V lost 3 bases, J lost 6 bases, and 8 bases stayed unmatched. Per the germline V gene, CDR1 is MNHEY and CDR2 is SMNVEV (reference sequence). The CDR3 has 15 residues. The CDR3 DNA sequence: TGTGCCAGCAGTTTGGGGGACAGGGAAGAGAATGGCTACACCTTC. Translation: CASSLGDREENGYTF.

V and J are TRBV7-9 and TRBJ1-1; perhaps TRBD1 as D (6 bases). The CDR3 loop spans 15 amino acids. V shed 5 bases and J shed 1 base, with 14 bases lying between them. Germline CDR1 SEHNR, CDR2 FQNEAQ (reference sequence). The CDR3 spells CASSGRGHRNTEAFF. CDR3 DNA sequence: TGTGCCAGCAGCGGGAGGGGACACCGGAACACTGAAGCTTTCTTT.

The V call is TRBV27, the J call TRBJ1-2, with D maybe TRBD1 (5 bases). The CDR3 loop spans 16 amino acids. CDR1 and CDR2 from the germline V gene are MNHEY and SMNVEV (reference sequence). V lost 5 bases and J 3 bases, leaving 19 bases between the germline ends. The CDR3 DNA reads as TGTGCCAGCAGTCCCCTATGGGGCAGTTGGGACTATGGCTACACCTTC. Translation gives CASSPLWGSWDYGYTF.

CDR3 nucleotides: TGTGCCAGTAGTACGGGGGGCAATCAGCCCCAGCATTTT. Amino acid sequence: CASSTGGNQPQHF. This chain uses TRBV19 with TRBJ1-5; tentative D call: TRBD1 (5 bases). Germline V gene lookup returns CDR1 LNHDA and CDR2 SQIVND (reference sequence). The ends were cut back, 4 bases at V and 2 bases at J, with 6 bases in the middle. This CDR3 has 13 amino acids.